The rows below give T cell receptor beta chains drawn from one sample of a study of T-cell memory formation after mild COVID-19. TCRdb ran MiXCR on the 5' RACE reads and lists one entry per CDR3 protein. Of approximately 490,000 distinct CDR3 sequences listed, about a fifth are singletons. The material sequenced was PBMCs or a T cell subset sorted from them (not recorded which). These receptors all stem from an adult woman who had mild COVID-19 (a few samples of this study predate the infection). Cell type and time point are not known. The CDR3 runs from the conserved cysteine through the conserved F or W. Each record gives: J gene, clone size, V gene, D gene, CDR3 protein, CDR3 DNA. A D gene is named only where the DNA matches it firmly. The listing skips clone size in some rows; elsewhere it reads once, few, many or a size class.

TRBJ1-2 | - | TRBV25-1 | TRBD1 | CASSELDRANYGYTF | TGTGCCAGCAGTGAATTAGACAGGGCAAACTATGGCTACACCTTC
TRBJ1-1 | - | TRBV2 | - | CASSRGLSTEAFF | TGTGCCAGCAGTAGGGGACTCTCGACTGAAGCTTTCTTT
TRBJ2-3 | few | TRBV6-5 | - | CASSSGGPDTQYF | TGTGCCAGCAGTTCCGGGGGGCCCGATACGCAGTATTTT
TRBJ1-3 | - | TRBV7-8 | - | CASSLGGILYTIYF | TGTGCCAGCAGCTTAGGGGGGATACTGTACACCATATATTTT
TRBJ2-1 | few | TRBV12-3/TRBV12-4 | TRBD2 | CASSFAGRVGLAGGTKQFF | TGTGCCAGCAGTTTTGCGGGCAGGGTGGGTCTAGCGGGAGGGACTAAGCAGTTCTTC
TRBJ1-5 | few | TRBV2 | TRBD1 | CASSELGTGINQPQHF | TGTGCCAGCAGTGAATTGGGGACAGGCATAAATCAGCCCCAGCATTTT
TRBJ2-3 | few | TRBV5-6 | - | CASSYGGPASTDTQYF | TGTGCCAGCAGCTACGGGGGCCCGGCTAGCACAGATACGCAGTATTTT
TRBJ1-1 | - | TRBV12-3/TRBV12-4 | - | CASSSFGTEAFF | TGTGCCAGCAGCTCCTTCGGGACTGAAGCTTTCTTT
TRBJ2-5 | - | TRBV30 | TRBD1 | CAYAGQGNQETQYF | TGTGCCTACGCGGGACAGGGGAACCAAGAGACCCAGTACTTC
TRBJ1-2 | - | TRBV19 | TRBD1 | CASRPGTEPYGYTF | TGTGCCAGTAGACCCGGGACAGAACCCTATGGCTACACCTTC
TRBJ2-7 | - | TRBV6-1 | - | CASRALREPSSYEQYF | TGTGCCAGCAGAGCCCTCCGGGAGCCCAGCTCCTACGAGCAGTACTTC
TRBJ2-2 | - | TRBV7-2 | TRBD2 | CASSSRSGGNTGELFF | TGTGCCAGCAGCTCTCGGTCGGGGGGTAACACCGGGGAGCTGTTTTTT
TRBJ2-1 | - | TRBV20-1 | - | CSACEWGLRYRDEQFF | TGCAGTGCTTGTGAGTGGGGGCTGCGGTATAGGGATGAGCAGTTCTTC
TRBJ1-1 | - | TRBV20-1 | - | CSARDFGANTEAFF | TGCAGTGCTAGAGATTTCGGGGCGAACACTGAAGCTTTCTTT
TRBJ1-1 | few | TRBV7-9 | TRBD1 | CASSSRTGGIGEAFF | TGTGCCAGCAGCAGTCGGACAGGGGGCATCGGTGAAGCTTTCTTT
TRBJ1-5 | few | TRBV2 | TRBD1 | CASSPARGPQPQHF | TGTGCCAGCAGTCCTGCCAGGGGGCCTCAGCCCCAGCATTTT
TRBJ2-2 | few | TRBV5-1 | TRBD2 | CASSSMPLAGGPAGELFF | TGCGCCAGCAGCTCAATGCCCCTAGCGGGGGGACCAGCCGGGGAGCTGTTTTTT
TRBJ2-3 | - | TRBV5-4 | TRBD2 | CASSGRLAGGSTDTQYF | TGTGCCAGCAGCGGGCGACTAGCGGGAGGAAGCACAGATACGCAGTATTTT
TRBJ2-7 | few | TRBV6-5 | - | CASSYSGSTYEQYF | TGTGCCAGCAGTTACTCAGGGTCAACCTACGAGCAGTACTTC
TRBJ1-5 | - | TRBV7-9 | - | CASSTQGQINQPQHF | TGTGCCAGCAGTACGCAAGGACAAATCAATCAGCCCCAGCATTTT
TRBJ2-3 | few | TRBV3-1 | TRBD1 | CASSPDRGADTQYF | TGTGCCAGCAGCCCAGACAGGGGCGCAGATACGCAGTATTTT
TRBJ2-1 | - | TRBV11-2 | - | CASSSGLSGRGSYNEQFF | TGTGCCAGCAGCTCTGGTCTGTCCGGGAGAGGGTCCTACAATGAGCAGTTCTTC
TRBJ1-1 | few | TRBV6-6 | - | CASSPRVEAMEAFF | TGTGCCAGCAGCCCCAGGGTCGAAGCCATGGAAGCTTTCTTT
TRBJ2-3 | many | TRBV7-9 | TRBD1 | CASSLARTGRTDTQYF | TGTGCCAGCAGCTTAGCCCGGACAGGGCGCACAGATACGCAGTATTTT
TRBJ2-7 | - | TRBV30 | TRBD2 | CAWMLTSGSEQYF | TGTGCCTGGATGTTGACTAGCGGGAGCGAGCAGTACTTC
TRBJ1-3 | many | TRBV7-6 | - | CASSPGGAGNTIYF | TGTGCCAGCAGCCCCGGGGGGGCGGGAAACACCATATATTTT
TRBJ2-1 | few | TRBV14 | - | CASSQGRGGNNEQFF | TGTGCCAGCAGCCAAGGGAGGGGCGGAAACAATGAGCAGTTCTTC
TRBJ2-5 | - | TRBV6-2/TRBV6-3 | - | CASQGETQYF | TGTGCCAGTCAGGGAGAGACCCAGTACTTC
TRBJ1-1 | - | TRBV7-6 | - | CASSPWGDSTEAFF | TGTGCCAGCAGCCCTTGGGGAGACAGCACTGAAGCTTTCTTT
TRBJ1-4 | - | TRBV7-6 | - | CASRPGVDHEKLFF | TGTGCCAGTCGGCCGGGGGTGGACCATGAAAAACTGTTTTTT
TRBJ2-2 | many | TRBV5-1 | TRBD1 | CASSPTGGSDTGELFF | TGCGCCAGCAGCCCGACAGGGGGATCGGACACCGGGGAGCTGTTTTTT
TRBJ1-6 | few | TRBV12-3/TRBV12-4 | TRBD1 | CAWGTGDSPLHF | TGTGCCTGGGGGACAGGGGATTCACCCCTCCACTTT
TRBJ1-2 | once | TRBV7-8 | TRBD1 | CASTPDRERPYGYTF | TGTGCCAGCACCCCAGACAGGGAGCGACCCTATGGCTACACCTTC
TRBJ2-2 | - | TRBV12-3/TRBV12-4 | TRBD1 | CAITSGTGITGELFF | TGTGCCATAACATCCGGGACAGGGATTACCGGGGAGCTGTTTTTT
TRBJ2-7 | - | TRBV28 | - | CASSLQGLSSYEQYF | TGTGCCAGCAGTTTACAAGGGTTAAGCTCCTACGAGCAGTACTTC
TRBJ1-5 | - | TRBV2 | - | CASWMSAGQPQHF | TGTGCCAGCTGGATGTCCGCCGGTCAGCCCCAGCATTTT
TRBJ2-7 | - | TRBV10-2 | TRBD2 | CASRGLGGGLYEQYF | TGCGCCAGCAGGGGGCTTGGCGGGGGGCTCTACGAGCAGTACTTC
TRBJ1-1 | - | TRBV4-2 | - | CASSQATTGLNTEAFF | TGTGCCAGCAGCCAAGCTACGACAGGTTTAAACACTGAAGCTTTCTTT
TRBJ1-2 | - | TRBV2 | TRBD1 | CASNRGYGYTF | TGTGCCAGCAACAGGGGGTATGGCTACACCTTC
TRBJ1-1 | few | TRBV6-5 | - | CASSRRQTPEAFF | TGTGCCAGCAGCCGCAGACAGACGCCTGAAGCTTTCTTT
TRBJ1-1 | - | TRBV15 | - | CATSRDQVGRVNTEAFF | TGTGCCACCAGCAGAGATCAGGTAGGGCGGGTGAACACTGAAGCTTTCTTT
TRBJ2-3 | - | TRBV20-1 | - | CSARLPSTDTQYF | TGCAGTGCTCGACTACCTAGCACAGATACGCAGTATTTT
TRBJ2-1 | - | TRBV18 | - | CASSPPTGAQFF | TGTGCCAGCTCACCACCGACGGGCGCCCAGTTCTTC
TRBJ1-1 | many | TRBV5-6 | - | CASSGRLVNTEAFF | TGTGCCAGCAGCGGCCGTTTGGTGAACACTGAAGCTTTCTTT
TRBJ1-5 | - | TRBV6-6 | - | CASNLGGNQPQHF | TGTGCCAGCAATTTAGGGGGCAATCAGCCCCAGCATTTT
TRBJ2-5 | - | TRBV3-1 | TRBD1 | CASSQGTGGAETQYF | TGTGCCAGCAGCCAAGGGACAGGGGGCGCGGAGACCCAGTACTTC
TRBJ1-1 | - | TRBV20-1 | TRBD1 | CSARRTGRIEDTEAFF | TGCAGTGCTAGACGGACAGGGCGGATTGAGGACACTGAAGCTTTCTTT